The 30 T cell receptor beta chains below all came from one sample that was sequenced in a study of blood T cell repertoires in COVID-19. Clones were sequenced by immunoSEQ multiplex PCR, and TCRdb holds only the in-frame ones, with some missing. Of 150,000 to 200,000 clones listed, around nine tenths were seen once; the top ten hold over 4.5%. Sequences were obtained from peripheral blood. These receptors originate from a human donor in a cohort sampled during active COVID-19.

J is TRBJ2-1 and V is TRBV2; TRBD1 matches at 7 bases. This CDR3 is built from 13 residues. The ends lost 5 bases at V and 6 bases at J; junction bases unmatched: 4. Germline-derived CDR1 and CDR2 are SNHLY and FYNNEI. CDR3 DNA: TGTGCCAGCAGTCGACAGGGCATCAATGAGCAGTTCTTC. Protein sequence: CASSRQGINEQFF.

The chain is built from TRBV28 and TRBJ1-6; 9 nucleotides line up with TRBD1. V lost 5 bases and J lost 9; bases outside the gene matches: 8. The CDR3 totals 15 residues. Germline assignment: CDR1 MDHEN and CDR2 SYDVKM. The CDR3 loop reads CASSPGTGSFSPLHF. The CDR3 DNA reads as TGTGCCAGCAGTCCCGGGACAGGGAGTTTTTCACCCCTCCACTTT.

CDR3 protein: CASSFTDRAFTGGKLFF. The CDR3 DNA reads TGTGCCAGCAGCTTCACCGACAGGGCATTTACCGGGGGAAAACTGTTTTTT. V is TRBV5-6 and J is TRBJ1-4, with 7 bases that match TRBD1. The V segment lost 2 bases and the J segment 10 bases; nucleotides outside the gene matches: 17. The CDR3 extends over 17 amino acids. The V gene's germline CDR1 is SGHDT and CDR2 YYEEEE.

The table lists this clone with a few counts. This chain links TRBV11-3 with TRBJ2-2; 7 nucleotides match TRBD1. Unmatched junction bases numbered 0, after V lost 4 bases and J lost 1 base. The CDR3 runs to 14 residues. In germline, CDR1 is SGHNT, CDR2 YENEEA. The CDR3 nucleotides are TGTGCCAGCAGCTGGACAGGGAACACCGGGGAGCTGTTTTTT. Its protein is CASSWTGNTGELFF.

The chain combines TRBV25-1 with TRBJ2-5, with 10 bases that match TRBD2. CDR1 is MGHDK, CDR2 SYGVNS, per germline. The CDR3 is made up of 18 amino acids. The junction had 12 bases not matched to a gene; V was cut back by 4 bases and J by 1 base. This chain's CDR3 is CASSVSGLAAYSQETQYF. Written as DNA, the CDR3 is TGTGCCAGCAGTGTATCCGGACTAGCGGCCTACTCCCAAGAGACCCAGTACTTC.

The V gene is TRBV10-3, the J gene TRBJ1-5, with 8 bases identical to TRBD1. Per the germline V gene, CDR1 is ENHRY and CDR2 is SYGVKD. Losses at the gene ends were 6 bases for V and 2 bases for J; bases not matched to a gene: 6. The CDR3 contains 15 residues. Written as DNA, the CDR3 is TGTGCCATCAGAGATCCGGGACAGGGCAATCAGCCCCAGCATTTT. It translates to CAIRDPGQGNQPQHF.

This chain links TRBV15 with TRBJ1-2; the D is unclear. Germline lookup yields CDR1 LNHNV and CDR2 YYDKDF (reference sequence). Trimming took off 0 bases at V and 8 bases at J, with 10 bases between the two ends. The CDR3 totals 13 residues. The CDR3 spells CATSREDYLGYTF. CDR3 nucleotides: TGTGCCACCAGCAGAGAGGACTACCTAGGCTACACCTTC.

The V and J genes are TRBV5-8 and TRBJ2-2, with a weak D call TRBD2 (5 bases). The germline CDR1 and CDR2 sequences are SGHTS and YDEGEE. This CDR3 spans 16 amino acids. Trimming left V 4 bases short and J 3 bases short, with 16 bases between. The CDR3, as DNA: TGTGCCAGCAGCCACCAGCGCGGAGGACACACCGGGGAGCTGTTTTTT. Translation gives CASSHQRGGHTGELFF.

This clone is a singleton in its sample. The chain links TRBV30 to TRBJ1-1; the match to TRBD1 covers 9 bases. The CDR3 is 14 amino acids. Germline V CDR1 and CDR2: GTSNPN, SVGIG (reference sequence). Losses at the gene ends were 3 bases for V and 4 bases for J; bases not matched to a gene: 6. CDR3 nucleotides: TGTGCCTGGAGAAGACAGGGGGTGGGCACTGAAGCTTTCTTT. The encoded protein is CAWRRQGVGTEAFF.

The chain has TRBV9 and TRBJ2-7; TRBD1 matches at 8 bases. The CDR3 sequence is 14 residues long. V lost 3 bases, J lost 3 bases, and 5 bases stayed unmatched. CDR1 is SGDLS and CDR2 is YYNGEE in the germline V gene. The CDR3 protein is CASSATQGVYEQYF. The CDR3 DNA is TGTGCCAGCAGCGCAACACAGGGGGTCTACGAGCAGTACTTC.

The chain recombines TRBV27 with TRBJ1-5; no clear D. CDR3 length equals 16 residues. Germline V gene lookup returns CDR1 MNHEY and CDR2 SMNVEV (reference sequence). V lost 0 bases to trimming and J lost 0 bases, with 9 bases between them. The CDR3 bases are TGTGCCAGCAGTTTATCATCTCGGTATAGCAATCAGCCCCAGCATTTT. Translated: CASSLSSRYSNQPQHF.

This rearrangement joins TRBV30 to TRBJ1-1; the D is unclear. Germline lookup yields CDR1 GTSNPN and CDR2 SVGIG (reference sequence). The CDR3 totals 14 residues. The V end was cut by 3 bases, the J end by 0 bases, with 11 bases between. The CDR3 spells CAWSGSLMNTEAFF. The DNA of the CDR3 is TGTGCCTGGAGCGGGAGCCTCATGAACACTGAAGCTTTCTTT.

This chain joins TRBV30 and TRBJ1-1, with a weak D call TRBD1 (5 bases). Between the trimmed V and J ends, which lost 3 bases and 4 bases, there was a span of 12 bases. This CDR3 has 13 amino acids. CDR1 and CDR2 from the germline V gene are GTSNPN and SVGIG (reference sequence). CDR3 coding DNA: TGTGCCTGGAGAGGGGCGCTTAGCACTGAAGCTTTCTTT. The encoded protein is CAWRGALSTEAFF.

The CDR3 loop reads CASSQVSSGAYEQYF. Here the CDR3 DNA reads TGTGCCAGCAGCCAAGTGTCTAGCGGAGCCTACGAGCAGTACTTC. The chain couples TRBV14 to TRBJ2-7, with 7 bases identical to TRBD2. V was pared by 1 base and J by 2 bases, with 5 bases of the junction left unmatched. In germline, CDR1 is SGHDN, CDR2 FVKESK. The CDR3 sequence is 15 residues long.

The genes are TRBV15 and TRBJ1-4; 7 nucleotides align to TRBD1. Germline-derived CDR1 and CDR2 are LNHNV and YYDKDF (reference sequence). V shed 2 bases, J shed 7 bases, and the junction held 1 base outside the gene matches. This CDR3 is 13 amino acids long. CDR3 bases: TGTGCCACCAGCAGATCAGGGGGTGAAAAACTGTTTTTT. Translation: CATSRSGGEKLFF.

The chain couples TRBV7-2 to TRBJ1-4; D is uncertain. This CDR3 has 14 residues. Germline V gene data show CDR1 as SGHTA and CDR2 as FQGNSA. Between the trimmed V and J ends, which lost 5 bases and 4 bases, there was a span of 11 bases. The CDR3 DNA sequence: TGTGCCAGCAGCGGGGAGTCCATTAATGAAAAACTGTTTTTT. This sequence encodes CASSGESINEKLFF.

The genes are TRBV18 and TRBJ1-1, with 10 bases fitting TRBD1. The CDR3 runs to 15 residues. Trimming cost V 3 bases and J 5 bases; bases outside gene matches: 6. Germline V gives CDR1 KGHSH, CDR2 LQKENI. CDR3 protein: CASSPDRGQRTEAFF. The CDR3 DNA is TGTGCCAGCTCACCTGACAGGGGGCAGAGGACTGAAGCTTTCTTT.

The gene calls are TRBV30 and TRBJ1-6; D is possibly TRBD1 (6 bases). The germline V and J ends were trimmed by 4 bases and 7 bases, with 11 bases remaining between them. This CDR3 comprises 13 residues. Germline assignment: CDR1 GTSNPN and CDR2 SVGIG (reference sequence). The CDR3 DNA follows: TGTGCCTGGAAGGTACAGGGCAATTCACCCCTCCACTTT. It is translated as CAWKVQGNSPLHF.

This clone came up once. V usage is TRBV7-3 and J usage is TRBJ1-3; D might be TRBD1 (6 bases). Germline V gives CDR1 SGHTA, CDR2 FQGTGA. There are 14 residues in the CDR3. Trimming stripped 5 bases from V and 0 bases from J, with 8 bases between. CDR3 in DNA: TGTGCCAGCAGCCCGGACAGCTCTGGAAACACCATATATTTT. Encoded protein: CASSPDSSGNTIYF.

In its sample, this clone was seen a few times. This chain uses TRBV28 with TRBJ2-2, with TRBD2 identical over 7 bases. This CDR3 contains 12 residues. Germline values: CDR1 MDHEN, CDR2 SYDVKM. The ends lost 8 bases at V and 4 bases at J; junction bases unmatched: 1. The CDR3 DNA reads as TGTGCCAGCGGGGGGGGCACCGGGGAGCTGTTTTTT. It codes for CASGGGTGELFF.

V usage is TRBV30 and J usage is TRBJ2-5, with 7 bases identical to TRBD2. Germline-derived CDR1 and CDR2 are GTSNPN and SVGIG (reference sequence). The V and J ends lost 3 bases and 4 bases, in that order; junction bases with no gene match: 11. The CDR3 runs to 15 residues. The CDR3 nucleotides are TGTGCCTGGAGCCCCGGGGGGAAGGTTAGAGAGACCCAGTACTTC. Protein: CAWSPGGKVRETQYF.

The chain combines TRBV4-1 with TRBJ1-3, with TRBD1 as a possible D gene (6 bases). The germline V and J ends were trimmed by 2 bases and 4 bases, with 21 bases remaining between them. The germline CDR1 and CDR2 sequences are MGHRA and YSYEKL. The CDR3 has 18 amino acids. The CDR3: CASSQYFLTGGSGNTIYF. The CDR3 region has the DNA TGCGCCAGCAGCCAATATTTCCTTACGGGGGGCTCGGGAAACACCATATATTTT.

This clone has just one count. The chain has TRBV18 and TRBJ2-3, with D possibly being TRBD2 (7 bases). From germline, CDR1 is KGHSH and CDR2 LQKENI. V lost 4 bases and J 1 base, leaving 12 bases between the germline ends. This CDR3 is 15 amino acids long. The DNA of the CDR3 is TGTGCCAGCTCACGGGGGGGCGATGGCACAGATACGCAGTATTTT. Its protein is CASSRGGDGTDTQYF.

The chain carries TRBV5-6 and TRBJ1-6; a weak D match, TRBD1 (5 bases). CDR1 is SGHDT and CDR2 is YYEEEE in the germline V gene. Between the trimmed V and J ends, which lost 0 bases and 9 bases, there was a span of 16 bases. The CDR3 has 16 residues. The CDR3 loop is CASSLDGGAASSPLHF. The CDR3 DNA follows: TGTGCCAGCAGCTTGGACGGAGGGGCGGCAAGTTCACCCCTCCACTTT.

In this sample, this clone turned up once. The chain is built from TRBV7-9 and TRBJ1-1; 7 bases map to TRBD1. V lost 4 bases to trimming and J lost 4 bases; unmatched junction nucleotides: 6. Looked up from germline, CDR1 is SEHNR and CDR2 is FQNEAQ (reference sequence). CDR3 length: 14 amino acids. The CDR3 loop is CASSWGQLGTEAFF. The DNA of the CDR3 is TGTGCCAGCAGCTGGGGACAGCTCGGCACTGAAGCTTTCTTT.

The chain has TRBV7-9 and TRBJ2-1; tentative D call: TRBD2 (6 bases). The CDR3 is made up of 15 amino acids. Trimming removed 5 bases at V and 2 bases at J, with 13 bases between. Germline CDR1 reads SEHNR; CDR2 reads FQNEAQ (reference sequence). The CDR3 loop is CASSPHSGPYNEQFF. For the CDR3, the DNA is TGTGCCAGCAGCCCTCATAGCGGCCCCTACAATGAGCAGTTCTTC.

The gene calls are TRBV2 and TRBJ1-4; the match to TRBD1 covers 9 bases. The CDR3 is made up of 14 amino acids. Trimming removed 5 bases from V and 3 bases from J; junction bases left unmatched: 1. The germline gives CDR1 SNHLY, CDR2 FYNNEI. The CDR3 DNA reads as TGTGCCAGCAGTAGGGACAGGGCTAATGAAAAACTGTTTTTT. Its translation is CASSRDRANEKLFF.

This chain's CDR3 is CASSSRTSGSGTQYF. The DNA of the CDR3 is TGTGCCAGCAGCTCCCGGACTAGCGGGAGTGGGACCCAGTACTTC. This chain links TRBV7-2 with TRBJ2-5, with 13 positions matching TRBD2. Looked up from germline, CDR1 is SGHTA and CDR2 is FQGNSA. The CDR3 runs 15 residues. V trimming: 4 bases; J trimming: 7 bases; junction bases outside the gene matches: 6.

This clone was recorded only once. This chain connects TRBV3-1 (or the pseudogene TRBV3-2) to TRBJ2-1; TRBD1 agrees at 9 bases. The CDR3 sequence is 15 residues long. J was trimmed by 5 bases and V by 0 bases; bases with no gene match: 2. The V gene's germline CDR1 is LGHDT and CDR2 YNNKEL (reference sequence). CDR3 nucleotides: TGTGCCAGCAGCCAAGAGGGGACAGGGCACAATGAGCAGTTCTTC. This translates into CASSQEGTGHNEQFF.

The chain employs TRBV3-1 (or the pseudogene TRBV3-2) and TRBJ1-2; 12 nucleotides match TRBD1. V trimming: 9 bases; J trimming: 2 bases; junction bases outside the gene matches: 13. This CDR3 has 17 amino acids. CDR1 is LGHDT and CDR2 is YNNKEL in the germline V gene (reference sequence). The DNA of the CDR3 is TGTGCCAGAGAAAGGGGGGACAGGGGGCAAACCAACTATGGCTACACCTTC. Translating it yields CARERGDRGQTNYGYTF.